This T cell receptor beta chain was identified in a study of cytomegalovirus exposure and HLA in healthy donors. Repertoires were generated with immunoSEQ multiplex PCR, while TCRdb's copy carries only in-frame clones and drops some. The sample records about 120,000 clones, approximately 87% being singletons. A remark on this clone: Its matching antigen is unknown.

The validation cohort, a group of some 120 subjects, included the donors and was separate from the roughly 700-subject first cohort. The CDR3 has 12 amino acids. Trimming pared 8 bases from V and 3 bases from J, leaving 11 bases between. Germline V gives CDR1 SNHLY, CDR2 FYNNEI. Findings and caveats of the study: Researchers catalogued approximately 160 TCR beta chains as cytomegalovirus-associated. TCR sequences were mostly rare, though some public TCRs occurred in many donors. Among the CMV-associated chains, a few were confirmed in vitro as specific for CMV antigens.

Sample: PBMCs. The chain recombines TRBV2 with TRBJ2-7, with D possibly TRBD2 on 5 matching bases. The sequence was obtained from a young woman in good health and CMV-seropositive. The CDR3 DNA reads TGTGCCAGCCGAGAGGGCGGCTACGAGCAGTACTTC. Translated, it gives CASREGGYEQYF.